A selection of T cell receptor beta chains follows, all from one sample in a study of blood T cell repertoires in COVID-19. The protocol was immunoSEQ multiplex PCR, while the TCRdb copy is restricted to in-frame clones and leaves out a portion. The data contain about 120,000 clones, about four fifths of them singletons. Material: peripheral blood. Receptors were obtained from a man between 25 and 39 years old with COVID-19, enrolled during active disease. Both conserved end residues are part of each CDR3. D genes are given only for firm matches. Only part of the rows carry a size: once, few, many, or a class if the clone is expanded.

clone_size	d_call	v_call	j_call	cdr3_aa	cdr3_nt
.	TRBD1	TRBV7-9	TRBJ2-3	CASSFGQGATDTQYF	TGTGCCAGCAGCTTCGGACAGGGGGCCACAGATACGCAGTATTTT
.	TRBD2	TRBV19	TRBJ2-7	CASSIDVKGAASGSNVDF	TGTGCCAGTAGTATAGACGTGAAAGGGGCGGCTAGCGGGAGTAACGTGGACTTC
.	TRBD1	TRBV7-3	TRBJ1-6	CASSSTGGNSPLHF	TGTGCCAGCAGCTCAACAGGGGGTAATTCACCCCTCCACTTT
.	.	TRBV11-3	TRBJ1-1	CASSLSGTNTEAFF	TGTGCCAGCAGCTTATCCGGGACTAACACTGAAGCTTTCTTT
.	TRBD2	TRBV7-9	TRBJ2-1	CASRRLAGGFYNEQFF	TGTGCCAGCAGGCGCCTAGCGGGAGGGTTCTACAATGAGCAGTTCTTC
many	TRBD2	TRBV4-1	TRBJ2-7	CASSQVSGGVSEQYF	TGCGCCAGCAGCCAAGTATCGGGAGGTGTTAGCGAGCAGTACTTC
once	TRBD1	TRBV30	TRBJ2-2	CAWSPTRDRVPGELFF	TGTGCCTGGAGTCCCACGCGGGACAGGGTACCCGGGGAGCTGTTTTTT
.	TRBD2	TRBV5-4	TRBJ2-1	CASSLAPSGVNEQFF	TGTGCCAGCAGCTTGGCCCCAAGCGGGGTCAATGAGCAGTTCTTC
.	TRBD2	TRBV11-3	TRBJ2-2	CASSLVQTSGGELFF	TGTGCCAGCAGCTTAGTACAAACTAGCGGCGGGGAGCTGTTTTTT
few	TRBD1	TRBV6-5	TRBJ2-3	CASRRTGSTDTQYF	TGTGCCAGCAGAAGGACAGGGAGCACAGATACGCAGTATTTT
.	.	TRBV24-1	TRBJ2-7	CATSDSADSYEQYF	TGTGCCACCAGTGATTCGGCGGACTCCTACGAGCAGTACTTC
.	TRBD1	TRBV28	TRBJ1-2	CASHETGATNYGYTF	TGTGCCAGCCACGAGACAGGGGCTACTAACTATGGCTACACCTTC
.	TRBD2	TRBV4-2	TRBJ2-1	CASSHPKGLAIYNEQFF	TGTGCCAGCAGCCACCCAAAGGGACTAGCGATCTACAATGAGCAGTTCTTC
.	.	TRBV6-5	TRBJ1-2	CASSSTSIRDTYGYTF	TGTGCCAGCAGTTCTACATCTATACGGGACACATATGGCTACACCTTC
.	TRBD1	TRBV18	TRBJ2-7	CASSLSLPTGTGGYEQYF	TGTGCCAGCTCTTTAAGCTTACCTACCGGGACAGGGGGCTACGAGCAGTACTTC
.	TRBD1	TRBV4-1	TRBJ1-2	CASSQDWTGYGYTF	TGCGCCAGCAGCCAAGATTGGACAGGGTATGGCTACACCTTC
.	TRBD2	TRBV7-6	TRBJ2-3	CASSRTTSGTSTDTQYF	TGTGCCAGCAGCCGGACCACTAGCGGGACTAGCACAGATACGCAGTATTTT
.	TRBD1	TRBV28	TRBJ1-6	CASTFGWDRHNSPLHF	TGTGCCAGCACTTTCGGCTGGGACAGGCATAATTCACCCCTCCACTTT
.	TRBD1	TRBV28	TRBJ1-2	CASRRRGQGASFGYTF	TGTGCCAGCAGGAGACGTGGACAGGGGGCATCGTTTGGCTACACCTTC
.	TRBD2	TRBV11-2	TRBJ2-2	CASSLERGGYTGELFF	TGTGCCAGCAGCTTAGAGCGGGGGGGCTACACCGGGGAGCTGTTTTTT
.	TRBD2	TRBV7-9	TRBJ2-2	CASSKASGSVPGELFF	TGTGCCAGCAGTAAAGCGAGCGGGAGTGTTCCCGGGGAGCTGTTTTTT
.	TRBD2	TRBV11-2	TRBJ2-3	CASSLAAGVTDTQYF	TGTGCCAGCAGCTTAGCGGCGGGAGTGACAGATACGCAGTATTTT
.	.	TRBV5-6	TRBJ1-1	CASSFQVDSQVNTEAFF	TGTGCCAGCAGCTTCCAAGTCGACAGCCAAGTGAACACTGAAGCTTTCTTT
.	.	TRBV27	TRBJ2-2	CASSFTSGAMNTGELFF	TGTGCCAGCAGTTTCACATCAGGGGCCATGAACACCGGGGAGCTGTTTTTT
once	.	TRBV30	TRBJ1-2	CAWKQADYGYTF	TGTGCCTGGAAACAGGCCGACTATGGCTACACCTTC
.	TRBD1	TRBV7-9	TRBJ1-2	CASTNTGDNGYTF	TGTGCCAGCACCAACACAGGGGATAATGGCTACACCTTC
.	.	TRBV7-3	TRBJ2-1	CASSFGGSSYNEQFF	TGTGCCAGCAGCTTTGGGGGGAGCTCCTACAATGAGCAGTTCTTC
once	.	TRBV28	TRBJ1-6	CASSLAQSYNSPLHF	TGTGCCAGCAGTTTGGCTCAGTCCTATAATTCACCCCTCCACTTT
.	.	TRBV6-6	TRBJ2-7	CASSYSRVAGEQYF	TGTGCCAGCAGTTACTCGAGAGTAGCTGGCGAGCAGTACTTC
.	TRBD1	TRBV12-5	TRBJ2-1	CASGLGTGIYNEQFF	TGTGCTAGTGGTTTGGGGACAGGGATATACAATGAGCAGTTCTTC
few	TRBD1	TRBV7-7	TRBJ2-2	CASSPGTGGTGELFF	TGTGCCAGCAGCCCCGGGACAGGGGGGACCGGGGAGCTGTTTTTT
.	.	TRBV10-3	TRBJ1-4	CAISESSGQLNEKLFF	TGTGCCATCAGTGAGTCTTCAGGACAGCTTAATGAAAAACTGTTTTTT
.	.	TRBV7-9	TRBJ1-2	CASSARGGDYGYTF	TGTGCCAGCAGCGCGAGGGGGGGAGACTATGGCTACACCTTC
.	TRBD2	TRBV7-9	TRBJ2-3	CASMGLAGGHTDTQYF	TGTGCCAGCATGGGACTAGCGGGAGGTCACACAGATACGCAGTATTTT
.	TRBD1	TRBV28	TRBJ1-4	CASSVPGGRGSNEKLFF	TGTGCCAGCAGTGTTCCAGGGGGAAGGGGTTCTAATGAAAAACTGTTTTTT
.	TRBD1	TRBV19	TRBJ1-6	CASSLGQGALNSPLHF	TGTGCCAGTAGTTTGGGACAGGGGGCATTGAATTCACCCCTCCACTTT
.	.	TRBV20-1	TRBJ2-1	CSASITIRGNNEQFF	TGCAGTGCTAGTATTACCATCAGGGGTAACAATGAGCAGTTCTTC
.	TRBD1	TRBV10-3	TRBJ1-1	CAISELGDSEAFF	TGTGCCATCAGTGAGTTAGGGGACAGCGAAGCTTTCTTT
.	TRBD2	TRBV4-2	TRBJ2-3	CASSQGSGGATDTQYF	TGTGCCAGCAGCCAAGGTTCGGGGGGGGCCACAGATACGCAGTATTTT
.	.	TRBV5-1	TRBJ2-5	CASSLGQLQETQYF	TGCGCCAGCAGCTTGGGACAGCTTCAAGAGACCCAGTACTTC
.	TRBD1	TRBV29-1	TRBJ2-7	CSVYRQGASYEQYF	TGCAGCGTTTATCGACAGGGAGCGTCCTACGAGCAGTACTTC
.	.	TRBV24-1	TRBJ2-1	CATSDPSTDYRTYNEQFF	TGTGCCACCAGTGACCCCTCAACGGACTACCGCACCTACAATGAGCAGTTCTTC
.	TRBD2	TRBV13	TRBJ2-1	CASSSTSGGAPNNEQFF	TGTGCCAGCAGCTCAACTTCGGGGGGGGCCCCAAACAATGAGCAGTTCTTC
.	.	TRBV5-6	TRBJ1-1	CASGLTGGEAFF	TGTGCCAGCGGACTGACAGGAGGTGAAGCTTTCTTT
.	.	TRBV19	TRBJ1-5	CASKTLERLNQPQHF	TGTGCCAGTAAAACCCTGGAGCGACTCAATCAGCCCCAGCATTTT
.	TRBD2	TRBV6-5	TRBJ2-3	CASSSSGGTDTQYF	TGTGCCAGCAGTTCTAGCGGGGGCACAGATACGCAGTATTTT
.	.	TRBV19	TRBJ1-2	CASSISVQGHGYTF	TGTGCCAGTAGTATCTCGGTACAGGGCCATGGCTACACCTTC
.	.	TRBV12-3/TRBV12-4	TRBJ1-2	CASSPTENYGYTF	TGTGCCAGCAGTCCGACAGAGAACTATGGCTACACCTTC